This TCR beta chain stems from a study of beta chain features in type 1 diabetes. Study-wide results and limits: TCRB CDR3s were moderately but significantly shorter in Type 1 diabetes patients in all four CD4+ subsets.

V lost 5 bases to trimming and J lost 0 bases; unmatched junction nucleotides: 7. The CDR3 covers 18 residues. CDR1 and CDR2 from the germline V gene are SGHAT and FQNNGV. Expressed TCRB transcripts were sequenced because the entire RNA isolate underwent reverse transcription. Some clones are missing from TCRdb's copy, which holds only in-frame ones; the method was immunoSEQ multiplex PCR. The table has around 300,000 clones, approximately 15% seen once; the top ten hold approximately 0.015%. This clone has a handful of counts. Its antigen is unknown. V and J are TRBV11-2 and TRBJ2-6, with 10 bases fitting TRBD1. What was sequenced was naive CD4+ T cells from blood. This receptor was identified in a man between 18 and 29 years old with type 1 diabetes. The DNA for the CDR3 is TGTGCCAGCAGCCCCTGGACAGGGGGTTACTCTGGGGCCAACGTCCTGACTTTC. Amino acids: CASSPWTGGYSGANVLTF.